This TCR beta chain comes out of a study of tumor-infiltrating lymphocytes in primary liver carcinoma. The investigators made TCR beta cDNA from approximately 510 ng total RNA, using a constant-region primer. Nested multiplex PCR, run for three rounds with slightly modified ARM-PCR, yielded TCR beta libraries. Primers for the first two PCR rounds were TRBV1-TRBV30 forward primers and a C-beta reverse primer (approximately 10 cycles per round). Via MiXCR, TCRdb re-called the multiplex PCR reads, giving one row per CDR3 protein. The sample consists of roughly 70,000 distinct CDR3 sequences, over 60% of them appearing once. Germline values: CDR1 MNHNY, CDR2 SVGAGI (reference sequence). Trimming at V came to 6 bases and at J to 10 bases, leaving 10 bases not matched to a gene. CDR3 length: 13 amino acids. In its sample, this clonotype was seen a few times. Between about 19 and 34 mg of unsorted bulk tissue served as the source from which RNA and DNA were co-extracted.

The gene calls are TRBV6-6 and TRBJ1-1; 8 bases line up with TRBD1. The TCR comes from a man aged 40-49 years with primary liver carcinoma and hepatitis B virus infection. The sequenced material came from liver tumor tissue from sampling region 4. The subset here: tumor region T4, right-lateral pole. In nucleotides, the CDR3 is TGTGCCAGCAGCACAGGGGGGACTGCTGGAGCTTTCTTT. Encoded protein: CASSTGGTAGAFF.